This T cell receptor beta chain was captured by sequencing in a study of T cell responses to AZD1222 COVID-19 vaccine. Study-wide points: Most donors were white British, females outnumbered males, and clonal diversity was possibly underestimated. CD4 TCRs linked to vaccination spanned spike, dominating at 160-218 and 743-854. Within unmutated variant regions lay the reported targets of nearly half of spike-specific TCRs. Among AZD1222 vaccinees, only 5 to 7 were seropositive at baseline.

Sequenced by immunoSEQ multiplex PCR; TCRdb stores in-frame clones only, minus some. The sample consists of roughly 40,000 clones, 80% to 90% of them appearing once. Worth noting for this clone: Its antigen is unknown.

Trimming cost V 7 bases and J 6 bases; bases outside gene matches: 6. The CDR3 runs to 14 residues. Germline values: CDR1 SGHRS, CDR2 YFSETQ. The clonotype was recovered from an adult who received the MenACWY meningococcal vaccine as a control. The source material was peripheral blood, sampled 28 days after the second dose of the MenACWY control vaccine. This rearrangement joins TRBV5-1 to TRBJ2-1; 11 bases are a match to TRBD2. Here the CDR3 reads CASQGLAGINEQFF. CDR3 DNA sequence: TGCGCCAGCCAAGGACTAGCGGGTATCAATGAGCAGTTCTTC.